Listed here are 10 T cell receptor beta chains from one sample, sequenced in a study of regulatory T cells in long-lasting Graves disease. Arm-PCR of CDR3 regions and iRepertoire HTBI primers were the basis on which TCR beta libraries were built. TCRdb ran MiXCR on the multiplex PCR reads and lists one entry per CDR3 protein. The sample shows roughly 400,000 distinct CDR3 sequences, around 21% of them seen only once. Time point reported: persistent/refractory GD, antithyroid drugs over 5 years with positive TRAb. After RNA was extracted from PBMCs, the TCR library was made from it. The sequenced sample was peripheral blood mononuclear cells (PBMCs), obtained when the disease was refractory, from a patient treated with antithyroid drugs. These TCRs come from a female donor with Graves disease.

The CDR3 nucleotides read TGTGCCAGCAGTCGAGGAAGCTCCTATAATTCACCCCTCCACTTT. This encodes CASSRGSSYNSPLHF. J is TRBJ1-6 and V is TRBV12-3 or TRBV12-4; no firm D call. Trimming stripped 5 bases from V and 0 bases from J, with 8 bases between. The CDR3 has 15 residues.

This clonotype was seen a few times. The chain joins TRBV3-1 to TRBJ2-1, with no clear D. The length of the CDR3 is 16 residues. Germline CDR1 LGHDT, CDR2 YNNKEL (reference sequence). Trimming shortened V by 4 bases and J by 4 bases, and 17 bases separated the two germline ends. The CDR3 loop reads CASSPLLVLGYNEQFF. In nucleotides, the CDR3 is TGTGCCAGCAGCCCCCTGTTAGTTTTGGGATACAATGAGCAGTTCTTC.

Points on this clonotype: A much larger clone lies one base from this, so it may be a read error. This chain joins TRBV28 and TRBJ2-1, with TRBD2 matching 8 bases. The germline gives CDR1 MDHEN, CDR2 SYDVKM. The CDR3 consists of 16 residues. The junction had 10 bases not matched to a gene; V was cut back by 3 bases and J by 6 bases. In nucleotides, the CDR3 is TGTGCCAGCAGTTTCATCGTCCGGGGGGGAGTCAATGAGCAGTTCTTC. Translation gives CASSFIVRGGVNEQFF.

CDR3 sequence: CASSMREENTEAFF. The CDR3 bases are TGTGCCAGTAGTATGAGGGAGGAGAACACTGAAGCTTTCTTT. The chain uses TRBV19 and TRBJ1-1, with D unresolved. This CDR3 has 14 amino acids. V lost 3 bases and J 1 base, leaving 9 bases between the germline ends. The germline CDR1 and CDR2 sequences are LNHDA and SQIVND (reference sequence).

V gene TRBV19 combines with J gene TRBJ2-7; TRBD1 is a possible D gene (6 bases). The CDR3 runs to 15 residues. V lost 0 bases, J lost 3 bases, and 12 bases lay in between. CDR1 is LNHDA, CDR2 SQIVND, per germline (reference sequence). The CDR3 bases are TGTGCCAGTAGTATAGATCGGTACAGGGTCTACGAGCAGTACTTC. This translates into CASSIDRYRVYEQYF.

The sample holds one count of this clonotype. This sequence joins TRBV5-4 and TRBJ1-1; D is uncertain. V was trimmed by 0 bases and J by 4 bases, leaving 10 bases between them. CDR3 size: 14 residues. The germline V gene encodes CDR1 SGHNT and CDR2 YYREEE (reference sequence). Here the CDR3 DNA reads TGTGCCAGCAGCTTGGTCGGGCCCGGCACTGAAGCTTTCTTT. It is translated as CASSLVGPGTEAFF.

This chain joins TRBV5-4 and TRBJ2-2, with D tentatively TRBD2 (5 bases). The CDR3 is made up of 15 amino acids. V lost 4 bases, J lost 0 bases, and 10 bases lay in between. Per the germline V gene, CDR1 is SGHNT and CDR2 is YYREEE (reference sequence). The CDR3: CASSGRPTNTGELFF. In DNA form, the CDR3 reads TGTGCCAGCAGCGGGAGACCCACGAACACCGGGGAGCTGTTTTTT. Looking up the rest from reference TRBV5-4 and TRBJ2-2 gives the full variable domain: ETGVTQSPTHLIKTRGQQVTLRCSSQSGHNTVSWYQQALGQGPQFIFQYYREEENGRGNFPPRFSGLQFPNYSSELNVNALELDDSALYLCASSGRPTNTGELFFGEGSRLTVL.

As concerns this clonotype: Since a much larger clone is just one base distant, this may be a read error. The CDR3 DNA reads as TGTGCCAGCAGCTTCGCGGTGCGGGACCCAACCTACGAGCAGTACTTC. Encoded protein: CASSFAVRDPTYEQYF. The rearrangement uses TRBV7-2 and TRBJ2-7; a possible D gene is TRBD2 (6 bases). The germline V and J ends were trimmed by 3 bases and 2 bases, with 17 bases remaining between them. CDR3 length: 16 amino acids. Per the germline V gene, CDR1 is SGHTA and CDR2 is FQGNSA.

This rearrangement joins TRBV29-1 to TRBJ1-2; no firm D call. Germline V lookup: CDR1 SQVTM, CDR2 ANQGSEA. This CDR3 region has 13 residues. Trimming removed 7 bases at V and 1 base at J, with 13 bases between. The CDR3 DNA follows: TGCAGCGCCCTGGGCACAGATAACTATGGCTACACCTTC. Its translation: CSALGTDNYGYTF.

The J gene is TRBJ2-5, the V gene TRBV6-1; D uncertain. CDR1 is MNHNS and CDR2 is SASEGT in the germline V gene. The CDR3 loop spans 13 amino acids. With 5 bases removed from V and 2 bases from J, the gap between germline ends came to 9 bases. CDR3 loop: CASSITAQETQYF. In nucleotides, the CDR3 is TGTGCCAGCAGTATTACAGCACAAGAGACCCAGTACTTC.